The 24 T cell receptor beta chains in this list originate from one sample, sequenced in a study of OX40 agonist ivuxolimab in advanced cancers. The protocol was immunoSEQ multiplex PCR, while the TCRdb copy is restricted to in-frame clones and leaves out a portion. The data show more than 45,000 clones, over 70% seen once. The material was CD4+ or CD8+ T cells sorted from blood, obtained in a trial of the OX40 agonist ivuxolimab. The receptors were gathered from an adult with an advanced solid tumor such as melanoma, head and neck, liver or kidney cancer.

The genes are TRBV5-1 and TRBJ2-6; 7 bases are shared with TRBD1. The V gene's germline CDR1 is SGHRS and CDR2 YFSETQ. CDR3 length: 17 amino acids. The trim removed 6 bases at V and 1 base at J, leaving 10 bases unmatched. In DNA form, the CDR3 reads TGCGCCAGCACCCCCGGGACAGACACGTCTGGGGCCAACGTCCTGACTTTC. It codes for CASTPGTDTSGANVLTF.

The chain is built from TRBV7-9 and TRBJ2-3; possible D gene TRBD2, 5 bases. The germline CDR1 and CDR2 sequences are SEHNR and FQNEAQ (reference sequence). The CDR3 extends over 13 amino acids. V was shortened by 6 bases and J by 10 bases, with 17 bases between the two germline ends. The CDR3 nucleotides read TGTGCCAGCAGTTGGGAGCGACGTGTCCCGCAGTATTTT. It encodes CASSWERRVPQYF.

The count of this clone is one. The genes are TRBV4-3 and TRBJ1-5; unclear D gene. V gave up 0 bases and J gave up 11 bases, with 20 bases separating them. The germline CDR1 and CDR2 sequences are LGHNA and YSLEER. The CDR3 loop spans 16 amino acids. The CDR3 here is CASSQEATGKVRAQHF. CDR3 in DNA: TGCGCCAGCAGCCAAGAGGCAACGGGGAAGGTTCGAGCCCAGCATTTT.

The chain carries TRBV30 and TRBJ2-4; 11 bases line up with TRBD2. This CDR3 region has 14 residues. J was trimmed by 6 bases and V by 4 bases; bases with no gene match: 5. Germline V lookup: CDR1 GTSNPN, CDR2 SVGIG (reference sequence). Here the CDR3 DNA reads TGTGCCTGGACGACTAGCGGGATGACAAACATTCAGTACTTC. This codes for CAWTTSGMTNIQYF.

The rearrangement uses TRBV5-4 and TRBJ2-5; D is possibly TRBD1 (6 bases). Germline loops: CDR1 SGHNT, CDR2 YYREEE (reference sequence). This CDR3 comprises 14 residues. The V gene lost 0 bases and the J gene lost 5 bases, with 11 bases spanning the gap. CDR3: CASSLEAGAETQYF. Here the CDR3 DNA reads TGTGCCAGCAGCTTGGAGGCAGGGGCGGAGACCCAGTACTTC.

V is TRBV7-2 and J is TRBJ2-5; 10 nucleotides agree with TRBD1. There are 15 residues in the CDR3. V was clipped by 5 bases and J by 5 bases; unmatched bases: 8. Germline V gene sequence: CDR1 SGHTA, CDR2 FQGNSA. The CDR3 nucleotides read TGTGCCAGCAGCCACAGACAGGGGGCGGATGAGACCCAGTACTTC. This sequence encodes CASSHRQGADETQYF.

As to this clone: The same CDR3 also results from other DNA sequences found in this sample. The chain recombines TRBV10-3 with TRBJ2-7; maybe TRBD1 (6 bases). This CDR3 has 13 amino acids. The V end lost 4 bases, the J end lost 1 base, and 8 bases lay between the germline ends. Germline V gives CDR1 ENHRY, CDR2 SYGVKD. The CDR3 nucleotides read TGTGCCATCAGTGGCGGACAGTCCTACGAGCAGTACTTC. It yields the protein CAISGGQSYEQYF.

The V gene is TRBV19, the J gene TRBJ1-5, with TRBD1 matching over 9 bases. Trimming took 5 bases from V and 5 from J; bases not matched to a gene: 4. The germline CDR1 and CDR2 sequences are LNHDA and SQIVND (reference sequence). This CDR3 spans 14 amino acids. Here the CDR3 reads CASSADRGYQPQHF. CDR3 bases: TGTGCCAGTAGTGCCGACAGGGGGTATCAGCCCCAGCATTTT.

The chain combines TRBV4-1 with TRBJ2-1, with 7 bases lining up with TRBD2. CDR3 length: 14 amino acids. Germline V gene lookup returns CDR1 MGHRA and CDR2 YSYEKL. Germline trimming cut 0 bases from V and 4 bases from J; bases unmatched to any gene: 0. CDR3 loop: CASSQDSGYNEQFF. The CDR3, as DNA: TGCGCCAGCAGCCAAGATAGCGGGTACAATGAGCAGTTCTTC.

The chain uses TRBV28 and TRBJ2-7, with D hard to call. The ends were cut back, 2 bases at V and 3 bases at J, with 5 bases in the middle. In germline, CDR1 is MDHEN, CDR2 SYDVKM. The CDR3 contains 12 residues. CDR3 sequence: CASSLADYEQYF. In DNA form, the CDR3 reads TGTGCCAGCAGTTTAGCTGACTACGAGCAGTACTTC.

This chain joins TRBV27 and TRBJ2-5; 12 nucleotides align to TRBD2. The DNA end favors TRBJ2-7, so the J call may be wrong. CDR3 length: 16 amino acids. Germline-derived CDR1 and CDR2 are MNHEY and SMNVEV (reference sequence). CDR3 DNA sequence: TGTGCCAGCAGTTCCACCCCTAGCGGGAGGGTGCACGAGCAGTACTTC. This codes for CASSSTPSGRVHEQYF.

This chain joins TRBV18 and TRBJ2-3; TRBD1 matches at 7 bases. Per germline, CDR1 KGHSH and CDR2 LQKENI. V gave up 2 bases and J gave up 1 base; unmatched junction bases: 9. The CDR3 is 17 amino acids. The CDR3 DNA follows: TGTGCCAGCTCACCAACATTACAGGGGAGAGGCACAGATACGCAGTATTTT. This encodes CASSPTLQGRGTDTQYF.

The chain combines TRBV6-6 with TRBJ2-5, with D possibly called TRBD1 or TRBD2 (6 bases each). The germline gives CDR1 MNHNY, CDR2 SVGAGI (reference sequence). V lost 5 bases and J 4 bases, leaving 14 bases between the germline ends. CDR3 length: 14 residues. CDR3 nucleotides: TGTGCCAGCAGTCCTCGACTAGGGGGAGAGACCCAGTACTTC. Its translation: CASSPRLGGETQYF.

This clone was recorded once. This rearrangement joins TRBV7-2 to TRBJ2-7; TRBD1 might be the D (6 bases). Germline V gene sequence: CDR1 SGHTA, CDR2 FQGNSA. V was shortened by 3 bases and J by 3 bases, with 12 bases between the two germline ends. This CDR3 is built from 14 residues. In DNA form, the CDR3 reads TGTGCCAGCAGCTTGACAGGATATAACTACGAGCAGTACTTC. Protein sequence: CASSLTGYNYEQYF.

This clone occurred once. The chain carries TRBV7-9 and TRBJ1-4, with D possibly matching TRBD1 (5 bases). The CDR3 is made up of 17 amino acids. Germline-derived CDR1 and CDR2 are SEHNR and FQNEAQ (reference sequence). The germline V and J ends were trimmed by 6 bases and 4 bases, with 21 bases remaining between them. The CDR3 nucleotides read TGTGCCAGCAGGGCCGCCAAGGGGCCGGGCCTTAATGAAAAACTGTTTTTT. This translates into CASRAAKGPGLNEKLFF.

The rearrangement links TRBV5-4 to TRBJ2-7, with TRBD1 identical over 11 bases. The ends lost 4 bases at V and 5 bases at J; junction bases unmatched: 5. CDR3 length equals 14 residues. Looked up from germline, CDR1 is SGHNT and CDR2 is YYREEE (reference sequence). CDR3 amino acids: CASSLGQGVNEQYF. CDR3 nucleotides: TGTGCCAGCAGCCTGGGACAGGGGGTTAACGAGCAGTACTTC.

V is TRBV30 and J is TRBJ2-1, with D perhaps TRBD1 (5 bases). Germline lookup yields CDR1 GTSNPN and CDR2 SVGIG (reference sequence). The CDR3 is made up of 14 amino acids. The V and J ends lost 2 bases and 4 bases respectively, with 12 bases between them. CDR3 in amino acids: CAWSKQGLYNEQFF. CDR3 DNA sequence: TGTGCCTGGAGTAAGCAGGGATTATACAATGAGCAGTTCTTC. Based on the CDR3 plus reference TRBV30 and TRBJ2-1, the full variable domain is SQTIHQWPATLVQPVGSPLSLECTVEGTSNPNLYWYRQAAGRGLQLLFYSVGIGQISSEVPQNLSASRPQDRQFILSSKKLLLSDSGFYLCAWSKQGLYNEQFFGPGTRLTVL.

This chain joins TRBV5-1 and TRBJ2-1; TRBD1 matches 7 bases. Germline CDR1 reads SGHRS; CDR2 reads YFSETQ. This CDR3 is 16 amino acids long. After removal of 4 bases from V and 5 bases from J, the junction contained 12 bases not matched to a gene. The CDR3 DNA reads TGCGCCAGCAGCCCGATTGGACAGGTGATTGACAATGAGCAGTTCTTC. Translating gives CASSPIGQVIDNEQFF. The full variable domain, its missing parts supplied by reference TRBV5-1 and TRBJ2-1, is KAGVTQTPRYLIKTRGQQVTLSCSPISGHRSVSWYQQTPGQGLQFLFEYFSETQRNKGNFPGRFSGRQFSNSRSEMNVSTLELGDSALYLCASSPIGQVIDNEQFFGPGTRLTVL.

The V call is TRBV29-1, the J call TRBJ2-5; D may match TRBD1 or TRBD2 (7 bases each). The V and J ends lost 7 bases and 9 bases respectively, with 24 bases between them. Germline CDR1 is SQVTM and CDR2 is ANQGSEA. The CDR3 is made up of 14 amino acids. CDR3 nucleotide sequence: TGCAGCGCCCTCCTGGGCTCAGGGGGGGGTGCCCAGTACTTC. The encoded protein is CSALLGSGGGAQYF.

The V gene is TRBV5-1, the J gene TRBJ1-6; D remains ambiguous. V was trimmed by 2 bases and J by 0 bases, leaving 6 bases between them. There are 15 residues in the CDR3. From germline, CDR1 is SGHRS and CDR2 YFSETQ. The CDR3, as DNA: TGCGCCAGCAGCTTCCGAAGCTCCTATAATTCACCCCTCCACTTT. Encoded protein: CASSFRSSYNSPLHF.

The CDR3 is CASTERRTYGYTF. CDR3 DNA: TGTGCCAGCACCGAACGCAGAACGTATGGCTACACCTTC. The V gene is TRBV6-1, the J gene TRBJ1-2; D call uncertain. The CDR3 has 13 amino acids. V lost 7 bases, J lost 5 bases, and 14 bases lay in between. Germline values: CDR1 MNHNS, CDR2 SASEGT.

The chain joins TRBV5-1 to TRBJ2-1; TRBD2 agrees at 10 bases. The CDR3 length is 16 residues. V lost 3 bases and J lost 5; bases outside the gene matches: 8. Per the germline V gene, CDR1 is SGHRS and CDR2 is YFSETQ. The CDR3 DNA follows: TGCGCCAGCAGCTCAAGGCGGCTAGCGGGAGACAATGAGCAGTTCTTC. Protein product: CASSSRRLAGDNEQFF.

V and J are TRBV6-5 and TRBJ2-1; 10 bases match TRBD2. The CDR3 runs to 14 residues. CDR1 and CDR2 from the germline V gene are MNHEY and SVGAGI. The J segment lost 8 bases and the V segment lost 5 bases, leaving 6 bases of the junction unmatched. For the CDR3, the DNA is TGTGCCAGCAGTCGAACTAGCGGGATTTATGAGCAGTTCTTC. Translating gives CASSRTSGIYEQFF.

The CDR3 DNA reads TGTGCCAGCAGCAGGGACAGGGAGGGTGGCTACACCTTC. It translates to CASSRDREGGYTF. This chain uses TRBV7-2 with TRBJ1-2; TRBD1 matches at 9 bases. V lost 5 bases to trimming and J lost 7 bases; unmatched junction nucleotides: 5. This CDR3 is 13 amino acids long. Germline V gene lookup returns CDR1 SGHTA and CDR2 FQGNSA.